This T cell receptor beta chain was sequenced in a study of blood T cells in healthy people across ages. Alongside a J-beta primer mix, a sample-barcoded 5' primer served in a second PCR lasting about 7 to 11 cycles. TCRdb reprocessed the 5' RACE reads with MiXCR, giving one entry per CDR3 protein. The data hold 1.5 million to 2 million distinct CDR3 sequences, with roughly 49% observed a single time. In the case of this clonotype: As yet, its antigen is unknown.

General observations from the study: Estimated diversity, derived from one million T cells, was regarded as an underestimate. Among long-lived donors, naive CD4+ cells were more numerous and diversity higher than in aged donors. Naive T cell percentage showed a strong correlation with the diversity of TCR beta.

The V gene end was trimmed by 5 bases and the J gene end by 8 bases; junction bases not matched to a gene: 10. Germline CDR1 and CDR2: SEHNR and FQNEAQ (reference sequence). This CDR3 contains 16 residues. The clonotype comes from a woman aged 40 to 50 in good health. Material: blood. The chain uses TRBV7-9 and TRBJ1-6; TRBD1 matches at 9 bases. The CDR3 is CASSPRDRENDSPLHF. DNA for the CDR3: TGTGCCAGCAGCCCTAGGGACAGGGAAAATGATTCACCCCTCCACTTT.